The 23 T cell receptor beta chains below all came from one sample that was sequenced in a study of Graves' ophthalmopathy and Graves' hyperthyroidism (dated by TCRdb to 2017 to 2018). TCRdb records Illumina HiSeq 2000 as the sequencer. TCR beta CDR3 regions were amplified from RNA transcripts for repertoire sequencing. A first-round RT-PCR used HTBI primers with the Qiagen OneStep RT-PCR kit, followed by a second-round multiplex PCR, size selection and purification. Using fastp at Q25 and MiXCR, TCRdb reprocessed the public reads and kept productive beta chains. Identical CDR3 protein sequences are pooled into one entry, listed with their most common genes and DNA. The table for this sample lists over a million distinct CDR3 sequences; 35% to 45% of them were counted only once. Jointly, the top ten make up around 10% of the sample. Sequencing was performed on peripheral blood or thyroid tissue (not recorded which). All receptors come from an adult man with Graves' hyperthyroidism.

This clonotype occurred many times. V is TRBV6-5 and J is TRBJ1-5; unclear D gene. The V end was cut by 6 bases, the J end by 7 bases, with 13 bases between. The length of the CDR3 is 13 residues. In germline, CDR1 is MNHEY, CDR2 SVGAGI. CDR3: CASRDTVGQPQHF. The CDR3 DNA reads as TGTGCCAGCAGGGATACAGTAGGCCAGCCCCAGCATTTT.

This clonotype was seen ten or more times. This chain uses TRBV20-1 with TRBJ2-7; D tentatively fits TRBD1 or TRBD2 (5 bases each). There are 13 residues in the CDR3. Trimming stripped 6 bases from V and 3 bases from J, with 15 bases between. CDR1 DFQATT and CDR2 SNEGSKA come from the germline V gene (reference sequence). The CDR3 DNA sequence: TGCAGTGCCACCGGGACCGCTAACTACGAGCAGTACTTC. It encodes CSATGTANYEQYF.

Notes on this clonotype: A read error may produce the germline difference seen at one junction end. The rearrangement uses TRBV10-3 and TRBJ2-7; no definite D call. Germline V gene sequence: CDR1 ENHRY, CDR2 SYGVKD. The CDR3 consists of 16 residues. In DNA, the CDR3 is TGTGCCAGCAGTTCAGTAAGGGTGAAGGTGCCCTACGAGCAGTACTTC. The encoded protein is CASSSVRVKVPYEQYF.

At least ten counts were recorded for this clonotype. The V gene is TRBV7-2, the J gene TRBJ2-2; D is uncertain. The CDR3 has 13 amino acids. V was pared by 3 bases and J by 11 bases, with 13 bases between. Germline-derived CDR1 and CDR2 are SGHTA and FQGNSA. CDR3 region: CASSLPPWGELFF. CDR3 nucleotides: TGTGCCAGCAGCTTGCCTCCCTGGGGAGAGCTGTTTTTT.

A remark on this clonotype: The junction departs from germline at one end; a sequencing error may be responsible. The rearrangement joins TRBV7-9 to TRBJ1-4, with D hard to call. CDR1 and CDR2 (germline): SEHNR, FQNEAQ (reference sequence). CDR3 size: 15 residues. The CDR3 DNA sequence: TGCGCCAGCAGACCCCTCGGGGAGGCTATAGAAAAACTGTTTTTT. Its protein product is CASRPLGEAIEKLFF.

The CDR3 here is CASKFPGYGYTF. Here the CDR3 DNA reads TGTGCCAGTAAATTCCCCGGCTATGGCTACACCTTC. The chain recombines TRBV19 with TRBJ1-2; no clear D. V lost 7 bases and J lost 4, with 10 bases in between. The CDR3 totals 12 residues. Germline values: CDR1 LNHDA, CDR2 SQIVND (reference sequence).

The chain links TRBV27 to TRBJ1-6; 11 nucleotides agree with TRBD1. From germline, CDR1 is MNHEY and CDR2 SMNVEV (reference sequence). V shed 5 bases and J 9 bases; nucleotides not matched to a gene: 6. The CDR3 has 15 residues. This CDR3 reads CASSIKGQGVSPLHF. The CDR3 nucleotides read TGTGCCAGCAGTATAAAGGGACAGGGGGTTTCACCCCTCCACTTT.

The chain recombines TRBV4-1 with TRBJ1-1; D is unresolved. The germline V gene encodes CDR1 MGHRA and CDR2 YSYEKL. This CDR3 comprises 16 residues. V gave up 1 base and J gave up 5 bases, with 17 bases separating them. This CDR3 reads CASSQVKRGIVTEAFF. The CDR3, as DNA: TGCGCCAGCAGCCAAGTTAAGCGCGGCATAGTGACTGAAGCTTTCTTT.

The genes are TRBV7-9 and TRBJ1-1; TRBD1 agrees at 9 bases. J lost 4 bases, V lost 0 bases, and 9 bases had no gene match. The CDR3 runs 17 residues. Germline V gene lookup returns CDR1 SEHNR and CDR2 FQNEAQ (reference sequence). This CDR3 is CASSLADRDRDATEAFF. CDR3 bases: TGTGCCAGCAGCTTAGCGGACCGGGACAGGGACGCCACTGAAGCTTTCTTT.

The genes are TRBV25-1 and TRBJ2-7; TRBD1 is a possible D gene (6 bases). Trimming removed 4 bases at V and 5 bases at J, with 18 bases between. In germline, CDR1 is MGHDK, CDR2 SYGVNS. The CDR3 is made up of 15 amino acids. The CDR3 reads CASSGGTLGSNEQYF. CDR3 in DNA: TGTGCCAGCAGTGGAGGGACACTAGGGTCAAACGAGCAGTACTTC.

The chain combines TRBV6-2 or TRBV6-3 with TRBJ2-7; 7 bases align to TRBD1. Losses at the gene ends were 4 bases for V and 3 bases for J; bases not matched to a gene: 3. This CDR3 comprises 13 residues. CDR1 is MNHEY and CDR2 is SVGEGT in the germline V gene. The CDR3 DNA reads as TGTGCCAGCAGTTGGGGGACAGACTACGAGCAGTACTTC. Its translation: CASSWGTDYEQYF.

This clonotype came up many times. V and J are TRBV27 and TRBJ1-2; 7 nucleotides match TRBD1. Germline CDR1 MNHEY, CDR2 SMNVEV (reference sequence). V lost 6 bases to trimming and J lost 1 base; unmatched junction nucleotides: 8. The CDR3 runs 15 residues. The CDR3 region has the DNA TGTGCCAGCAGATTAGCCGGGACAGATAACTATGGCTACACCTTC. Its protein product is CASRLAGTDNYGYTF.

A remark on this clonotype: Sequence at one end of the junction differs from germline and may be a read error. The chain combines TRBV24-1 with TRBJ1-1; D is possibly TRBD1 (5 bases). The CDR3 is 14 residues long. Germline values: CDR1 KGHDR, CDR2 SFDVKD. The DNA of the CDR3 is TGTGCCAGCAGTCCCAGGGAGGGGTTTTCTGAAGCTTTCTTT. It yields the protein CASSPREGFSEAFF.

This chain connects TRBV10-2 to TRBJ1-1, with D possibly being TRBD1 (5 bases). Germline V gene lookup returns CDR1 WSHSY and CDR2 SAAADI. The CDR3 runs to 16 residues. V lost 2 bases and J 3 bases, leaving 16 bases between the germline ends. CDR3 nucleotides: TGCGCCAGCAGTGAGGGGACCCCTTGGAGGGACACTGAAGCTTTCTTT. Its protein product is CASSEGTPWRDTEAFF.

The chain joins TRBV7-9 to TRBJ2-5; a weak D match, TRBD2 (5 bases). V dropped 11 bases and J dropped 2 bases, with 15 bases sitting between them. This CDR3 comprises 13 residues. Per germline, CDR1 SEHNR and CDR2 FQNEAQ (reference sequence). Here the CDR3 reads CAWSVGGQETQYF. CDR3 bases: TGTGCCTGGAGTGTAGGAGGTCAAGAGACCCAGTACTTC.

This clonotype was found many times. This chain uses TRBV20-1 with TRBJ2-7, with a weak D call TRBD2 (7 bases). The length of the CDR3 is 14 residues. V shed 3 bases and J shed 4 bases, with 16 bases lying between them. The germline gives CDR1 DFQATT, CDR2 SNEGSKA (reference sequence). CDR3: CSASGGGGRYEQYF. CDR3 DNA sequence: TGCAGTGCTAGTGGGGGCGGGGGTCGGTACGAGCAGTACTTC.

This clonotype appeared a single time. V is TRBV2 and J is TRBJ1-5; D possibly corresponds to TRBD1 (5 bases). This CDR3 is built from 13 residues. From germline, CDR1 is SNHLY and CDR2 FYNNEI. Trimming shortened V by 10 bases and J by 4 bases, and 14 bases separated the two germline ends. DNA of the CDR3: TGTGCCACCGCGGGACGGGAGAATCAGCCCCAGCATTTT. As protein: CATAGRENQPQHF.

The V gene is TRBV7-3, the J gene TRBJ2-6; 9 bases fit TRBD1. V was pared by 5 bases and J by 2 bases, with 7 bases of the junction left unmatched. CDR1 is SGHTA, CDR2 FQGTGA, per germline. The length of the CDR3 is 17 residues. The CDR3 bases are TGTGCCAGCAGCACCGGGACAGGGTTCACTGGGGCCAACGTCCTGACTTTC. Amino acid sequence: CASSTGTGFTGANVLTF.

This rearrangement joins TRBV20-1 to TRBJ2-7; 9 bases match TRBD1. The trim removed 5 bases at V and 1 base at J, leaving 12 bases unmatched. The CDR3 covers 16 residues. Germline V lookup: CDR1 DFQATT, CDR2 SNEGSKA (reference sequence). CDR3 sequence reads: CSADGIRQGVSYEQYF. The CDR3 DNA sequence: TGCAGTGCTGACGGGATTCGACAGGGGGTTTCCTACGAGCAGTACTTC.

DNA for the CDR3: TGTGCCAGCAGTCCCCGATCCGGGACACCTAATTCACCCCTCCACTTT. It specifies CASSPRSGTPNSPLHF. The chain is built from TRBV6-6 and TRBJ1-6; D perhaps matches TRBD1 (6 bases). Germline CDR1 and CDR2: MNHNY and SVGAGI (reference sequence). V was clipped by 5 bases and J by 6 bases, with 17 bases between them. The CDR3 length is 16 residues.

The gene calls are TRBV7-8 and TRBJ2-5, with 7 nucleotides matching TRBD2. In germline, CDR1 is SGHVS, CDR2 FQNEAQ. Unmatched junction bases numbered 11, after V lost 5 bases and J lost 5 bases. CDR3 length: 15 amino acids. The CDR3 spells CASSLTSRREETQYF. The CDR3, as DNA: TGTGCCAGCAGCCTTACGTCCAGGCGGGAGGAGACCCAGTACTTC.

This clonotype was counted between two and nine times. This chain links TRBV6-5 with TRBJ2-7, with 7 positions matching TRBD2. Germline V gene lookup returns CDR1 MNHEY and CDR2 SVGAGI. This CDR3 region has 14 residues. V was clipped by 2 bases and J by 6 bases; unmatched bases: 7. CDR3 DNA sequence: TGTGCCAGCAGTTACGGGGGGGGACGGAGCGAGCAGTACTTC. It codes for CASSYGGGRSEQYF.

The chain combines TRBV25-1 with TRBJ1-6; the D is unclear. The CDR3 is 15 amino acids. Trimming took 6 bases from V and 0 from J, leaving 9 bases between them. Germline CDR1 reads MGHDK; CDR2 reads SYGVNS. The CDR3 protein is CASSLGNSYNSPLHF. CDR3 coding DNA: TGTGCCAGCAGCCTAGGGAACTCCTATAATTCACCCCTCCACTTT.